This T cell receptor (beta chain) was sequenced in a study of blood T cell repertoires in COVID-19. Study-level background: Researchers got acute and convalescent COVID-19 samples from the United States, Italy and Spain. T cells, B-cell-depleted T cells, or PBMCs supplied cDNA or gDNA.

Per the authors' pipeline: Scientists estimated how many nucleated cells there were by amplifying reference gene primers. Some clones are missing from TCRdb's copy, which holds only in-frame ones; the method was immunoSEQ multiplex PCR. That table gives V, J and clone size, and the DNA gave D and trimming. The table has around 230,000 clones, roughly 80% seen once. The CDR3 is made up of 13 amino acids. The V segment lost 5 bases and the J segment 3 bases; nucleotides outside the gene matches: 3. CDR1 and CDR2 (germline): SGHVS, FNYEAQ. The sample taken for sequencing was peripheral blood. The chain carries TRBV7-6 and TRBJ2-7; 8 bases map to TRBD1. The receptor's source is a woman in her sixties or seventies with active or convalescent COVID-19. DNA of the CDR3: TGTGCCAGCAGCCGCGACAGGGGCTACGAGCAGTACTTC. This encodes CASSRDRGYEQYF.